Listed below are T cell receptor beta chains from one sample, sequenced in a study of vaccination effects on CD4 cells after COVID-19. TCRdb's table, derived via immunoSEQ multiplex PCR, lists solely in-frame clones and lacks some. The repertoire holds about 70,000 clones, with under 90% as singletons. Antigens of these TCRs are unknown. The specimen comprised CD4+ T cells from PBMCs cultured with SARS-CoV-2 spike peptides, sampled before COVID-19 vaccination. The origin of the receptors is a human donor who received a COVID-19 vaccine. CDR3s include the opening cysteine and the closing phenylalanine or tryptophan. Expanded clones are given a class, and other clones once, few, many or no size at all.

cdr3_aa clone_size j_call v_call
CASSYPPGTGGGVAFF NA TRBJ1-1 TRBV6-5
CASGLGLGGGGNTIYF NA TRBJ1-3 TRBV12-5
CASSQWGSHYGYTF once TRBJ1-2 TRBV3-1/TRBV3-2
CASSELAGGRRNEQFF NA TRBJ2-1 TRBV6-4
CASSPILQETQYF NA TRBJ2-5 TRBV27
CASSVAGLSNQPQHF NA TRBJ1-5 TRBV9
CASSLGAVDTQYF NA TRBJ2-3 TRBV7-9
CASSVKDTQYF few TRBJ2-3 TRBV7-9
CASSGIAGPQETQYF NA TRBJ2-5 TRBV2
CASSPLGPSSGANVLTF NA TRBJ2-6 TRBV14
CACKGRVTDTQYF NA TRBJ2-3 TRBV3-1/TRBV3-2
CASRTPGLMNTEAFF NA TRBJ1-1 TRBV6-5
CASSSGVGETQYF NA TRBJ2-5 TRBV5-1
CASSIEGSRGNQPQHF once TRBJ1-5 TRBV19
CASSLEGQGTDTQYF NA TRBJ2-3 TRBV5-1
CASSPRDSGLQPQHF NA TRBJ1-5 TRBV28
CASSLHGISNEQFF once TRBJ2-1 TRBV5-1
CASSQANELAKNIQYF NA TRBJ2-4 TRBV4-2
CASSPGQGNSGANVLTF NA TRBJ2-6 TRBV7-6
CASSPDSGSGQPQHF few TRBJ1-5 TRBV5-1
CASSQDRPGIYGYTF NA TRBJ1-2 TRBV3-1/TRBV3-2
CASKTDRGSGNTIYF once TRBJ1-3 TRBV6-5
CASSPPGSATDTQYF few TRBJ2-3 TRBV7-2
CASSPDNRGNIQYF NA TRBJ2-4 TRBV7-2
CASSGLAGTDEQFF NA TRBJ2-1 TRBV19
CASSPRGGSSGNTIYF NA TRBJ1-3 TRBV28
CASSGTDYGYTF NA TRBJ1-2 TRBV18
CASSPGQLIQYF NA TRBJ2-4 TRBV12-3/TRBV12-4
CASSQVRSSGGNEQFF NA TRBJ2-1 TRBV4-1
CASRPPFSGGASTDTQYF NA TRBJ2-3 TRBV9
CASSPRDSAGNTIYF NA TRBJ1-3 TRBV7-9
CASSADRGEWETQYF NA TRBJ2-5 TRBV7-2
CASSTAGTSGGRNTGELFF NA TRBJ2-2 TRBV2
CASSRPGTYNEQFF NA TRBJ2-1 TRBV7-2
CATSVGLAGAGELFF NA TRBJ2-2 TRBV24-1
CASSLWIQGVGGNNEQFF NA TRBJ2-1 TRBV5-1
CASSRPGPTGELFF few TRBJ2-2 TRBV9
CAWSVPGTQYF NA TRBJ2-5 TRBV30
CASTPARYNEQFF NA TRBJ2-1 TRBV12-3/TRBV12-4
CATSDPGTGNTGELFF NA TRBJ2-2 TRBV24-1
CATSDFGGYQETQYF NA TRBJ2-5 TRBV24-1
CASSRTGDNNQPQHF once TRBJ1-5 TRBV10-2
CASSFTGENNEQFF NA TRBJ2-1 TRBV7-3
CASSDGLAGGRGTDTQYF NA TRBJ2-3 TRBV2
CSCLWARPYGYTF NA TRBJ1-2 TRBV29-1
CASSGAGSGPGELFF once TRBJ2-2 TRBV28
CATSDLGQGGQETQYF NA TRBJ2-5 TRBV24-1
CASSFLSITNYGYTF NA TRBJ1-2 TRBV7-8
CAARPGNTEAFF few TRBJ1-1 TRBV30